The entry that follows covers one T cell receptor (beta chain) sequence. Its antigen is not identified. Data came from immunoSEQ multiplex PCR; TCRdb stores just in-frame clones and leaves some out. Here the sample spans approximately 78,000 clones, around 86% being singletons. This sample stems from a study of graft-versus-host responses after intestinal transplantation. V was trimmed by 2 bases and J by 3 bases, leaving 7 bases between them. This CDR3 contains 13 residues. CDR1 is SGHTS, CDR2 YDEGEE, per germline. This chain links TRBV5-8 with TRBJ2-3, with TRBD2 as a possible D gene (6 bases). This TCR came from a human donor who was the organ donor for an intestinal transplant. This sample comprised unstimulated CD8+ T cells sorted from spleen or lymph node cells, obtained before transplant. CDR3 region: CASSFGGTDTQYF. CDR3 DNA sequence: TGTGCCAGCAGCTTCGGGGGTACAGATACGCAGTATTTT. The variable domain in full, completed from reference TRBV5-8 and TRBJ2-3, reads EAGVTQSPTHLIKTRGQQATLRCSPISGHTSVYWYQQALGLGLQFLLWYDEGEERNRGNFPPRFSGRQFPNYSSELNVNALELEDSALYLCASSFGGTDTQYFGPGTRLTVL.